The clone carrying this T cell receptor (beta chain) was observed a handful of times. Antigen specificity is unknown. This sample was included in a study of vaccination and CD4 T cells after COVID-19. At the level of the study: The convalescents were made up of six males and four females, two of whom were Hispanic.

There are 14 residues in the CDR3. Germline-derived CDR1 and CDR2 are SEHNR and FQNEAQ (reference sequence). Trimming stripped 5 bases from V and 4 bases from J, with 14 bases between. The sample's treatment: roughly 10-day PBMC culture with coronavirus spike peptide pools or control peptides (ViraFEST assay). During the years 2011-2018, before the COVID-19 pandemic, the unexposed donor's CD4+ T cells were collected. Using peptide pools, antigen-specific T cells were expanded in ViraFEST before TCRs were sequenced. Cultures got half-medium changes with IL-2 on days 3 and 7. Sequence data for DNA of cultured CD4+ T cells were generated by the Oncomine TCR Beta short-read assay. Genomic DNA extraction was carried out from cultured CD4+ T cells. TCRdb used MiXCR to reprocess the PCR reads, holding one entry per CDR3 protein. The sample yields roughly 7,400 distinct CDR3 sequences, 35% seen once.

Sequencing was performed on CD4+ T cells from blood, cultured in vitro. The rearrangement joins TRBV7-9 to TRBJ1-1; no clear D gene. The TCR originated in a human donor in good health. The CDR3 sequence: CASSPPRLGTEAFF. CDR3 in DNA: TGTGCCAGCAGCCCTCCCAGGTTAGGCACTGAAGCTTTCTTT.